The sequence of this TCR beta chain was determined in a study of blood T cell repertoires in COVID-19. The protocol was immunoSEQ multiplex PCR, while the TCRdb copy is restricted to in-frame clones and leaves out a portion. Of approximately 69,000 clones in the sample, around four fifths were seen once. The TCR comes from a woman aged 80 or older with acute or convalescent COVID-19. The sequenced sample was peripheral blood.

CDR3 loop: CASSGDRGLAFF. Here the CDR3 DNA reads TGTGCCAGCAGTGGGGACAGGGGATTGGCTTTCTTT. This chain joins TRBV2 and TRBJ1-1, with TRBD1 identical over 10 bases. The V and J ends lost 4 bases and 11 bases, in that order; junction bases with no gene match: 4. Germline values: CDR1 SNHLY, CDR2 FYNNEI. The CDR3 consists of 12 residues. The variable domain in full, with the rest retrieved from reference TRBV2 and TRBJ1-1, is EPEVTQTPSHQVTQMGQEVILRCVPISNHLYFYWYRQILGQKVEFLVSFYNNEISEKSEIFDDQFSVERPDGSNFTLKIRSTKLEDSAMYFCASSGDRGLAFFGQGTRLTVV.